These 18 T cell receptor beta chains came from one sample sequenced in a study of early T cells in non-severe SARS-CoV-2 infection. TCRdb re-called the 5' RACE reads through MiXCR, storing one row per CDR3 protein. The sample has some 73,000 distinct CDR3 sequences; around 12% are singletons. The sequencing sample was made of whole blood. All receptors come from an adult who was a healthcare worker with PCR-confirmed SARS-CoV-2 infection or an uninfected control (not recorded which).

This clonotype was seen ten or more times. The CDR3 loop is CASSRTGGDTVEQFF. The CDR3 DNA reads TGTGCCAGCAGCAGAACAGGGGGCGATACCGTTGAGCAGTTCTTC. V usage is TRBV11-2 and J usage is TRBJ2-1; 9 bases match TRBD1. The CDR3 consists of 15 residues. Looked up from germline, CDR1 is SGHAT and CDR2 is FQNNGV. V lost 5 bases to trimming and J lost 9 bases; unmatched junction nucleotides: 11.

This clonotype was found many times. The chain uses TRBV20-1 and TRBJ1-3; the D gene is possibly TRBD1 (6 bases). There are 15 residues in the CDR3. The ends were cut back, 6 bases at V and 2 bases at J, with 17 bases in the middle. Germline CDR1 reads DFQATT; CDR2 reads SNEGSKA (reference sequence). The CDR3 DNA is TGCAGTGCCCCGACGGGGGGGCAGACTGGAAACACCATATATTTT. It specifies CSAPTGGQTGNTIYF.

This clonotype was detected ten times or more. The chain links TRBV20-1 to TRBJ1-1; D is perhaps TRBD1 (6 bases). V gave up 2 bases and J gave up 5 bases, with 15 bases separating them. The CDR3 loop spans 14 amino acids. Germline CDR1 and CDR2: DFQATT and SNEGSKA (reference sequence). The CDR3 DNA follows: TGCAGTGCTAGACAAAACAGGGTTATAACTGAAGCTTTCTTT. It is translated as CSARQNRVITEAFF.

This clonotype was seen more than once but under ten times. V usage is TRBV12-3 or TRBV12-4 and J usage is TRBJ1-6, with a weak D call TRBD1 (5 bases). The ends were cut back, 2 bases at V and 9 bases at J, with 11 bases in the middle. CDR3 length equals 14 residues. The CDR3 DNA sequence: TGTGCCAGCAGTTTACAGGGTGGGGGTTCACCCCTCCACTTT. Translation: CASSLQGGGSPLHF.

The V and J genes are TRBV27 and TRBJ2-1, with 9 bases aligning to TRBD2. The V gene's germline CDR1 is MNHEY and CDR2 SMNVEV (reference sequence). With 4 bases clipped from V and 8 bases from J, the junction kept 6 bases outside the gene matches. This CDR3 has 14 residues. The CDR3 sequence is CASSSWTSEDEQFF. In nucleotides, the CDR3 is TGTGCCAGCAGTTCCTGGACTAGCGAAGATGAGCAGTTCTTC.

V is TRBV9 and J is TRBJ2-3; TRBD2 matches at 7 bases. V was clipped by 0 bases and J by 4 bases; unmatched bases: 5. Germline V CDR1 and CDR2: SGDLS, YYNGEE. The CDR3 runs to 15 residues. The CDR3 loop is CASSVVTGGADTQYF. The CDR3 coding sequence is TGTGCCAGCAGCGTAGTTACGGGAGGCGCAGATACGCAGTATTTT.

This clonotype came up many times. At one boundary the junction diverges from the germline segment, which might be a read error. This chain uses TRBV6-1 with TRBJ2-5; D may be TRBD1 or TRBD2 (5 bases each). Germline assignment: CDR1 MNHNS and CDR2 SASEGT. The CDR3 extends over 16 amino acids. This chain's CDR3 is CASREGWDPGKETQYF. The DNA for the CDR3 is TGTGCCAGCAGAGAAGGATGGGACCCCGGGAAAGAGACCCAGTACTTC.

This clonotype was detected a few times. The CDR3 DNA follows: TGCAGCGTTGGGGGAGGCACTGAAGCTTTCTTT. It translates to CSVGGGTEAFF. J is TRBJ1-1 and V is TRBV29-1; D is undetermined. Germline V gene lookup returns CDR1 SQVTM and CDR2 ANQGSEA. V lost 4 bases and J 4 bases, leaving 7 bases between the germline ends. The CDR3 contains 11 residues.

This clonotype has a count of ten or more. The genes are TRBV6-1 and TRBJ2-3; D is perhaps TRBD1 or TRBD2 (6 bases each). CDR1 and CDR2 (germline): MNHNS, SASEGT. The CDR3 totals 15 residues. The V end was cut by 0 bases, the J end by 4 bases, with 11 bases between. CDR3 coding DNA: TGTGCCAGCAGTGAAGCGGGGGGCGGGGCAGATACGCAGTATTTT. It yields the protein CASSEAGGGADTQYF.

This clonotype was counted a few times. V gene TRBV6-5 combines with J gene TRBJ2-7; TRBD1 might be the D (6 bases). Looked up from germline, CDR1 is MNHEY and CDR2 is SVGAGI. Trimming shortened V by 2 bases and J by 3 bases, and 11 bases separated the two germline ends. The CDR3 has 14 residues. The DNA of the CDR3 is TGTGCCAGCAGTTACGGGGGCACCGTCTACGAGCAGTACTTC. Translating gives CASSYGGTVYEQYF.

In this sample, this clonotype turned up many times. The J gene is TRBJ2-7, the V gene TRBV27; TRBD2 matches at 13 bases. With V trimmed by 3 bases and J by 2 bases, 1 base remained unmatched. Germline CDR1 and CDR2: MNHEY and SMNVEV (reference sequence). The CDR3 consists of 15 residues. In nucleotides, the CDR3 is TGTGCCAGCAGTTTGACTAGCGGGAGGACCTACGAGCAGTACTTC. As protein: CASSLTSGRTYEQYF.

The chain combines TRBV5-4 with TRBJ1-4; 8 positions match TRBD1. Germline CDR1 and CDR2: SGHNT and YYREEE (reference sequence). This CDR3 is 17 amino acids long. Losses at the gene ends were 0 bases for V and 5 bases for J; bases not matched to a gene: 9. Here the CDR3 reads CASSLGQGFSANEKLFF. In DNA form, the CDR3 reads TGTGCCAGCAGCTTGGGACAGGGGTTTTCGGCCAATGAAAAACTGTTTTTT. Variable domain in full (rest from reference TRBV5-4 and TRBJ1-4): ETGVTQSPTHLIKTRGQQVTLRCSSQSGHNTVSWYQQALGQGPQFIFQYYREEENGRGNFPPRFSGLQFPNYSSELNVNALELDDSALYLCASSLGQGFSANEKLFFGSGTQLSVL.

The CDR3 region is CSVLVADQPQHF. CDR3 DNA sequence: TGCAGCGTGCTCGTCGCTGATCAGCCCCAGCATTTT. This chain links TRBV29-1 with TRBJ1-5; D gene ambiguous. CDR3 length: 12 residues. The V end was cut by 6 bases, the J end by 5 bases, with 11 bases between. Per the germline V gene, CDR1 is SQVTM and CDR2 is ANQGSEA.

The CDR3 protein is CSVRDRETIYF. The CDR3 DNA follows: TGCAGCGTCCGGGACAGGGAAACCATATATTTT. The rearrangement links TRBV29-1 to TRBJ1-3; 9 nucleotides match TRBD1. Germline V gene data show CDR1 as SQVTM and CDR2 as ANQGSEA. V dropped 6 bases and J dropped 10; count of bases not matched to a gene: 4. The CDR3 totals 11 residues. The whole variable domain, remainder taken from reference TRBV29-1 and TRBJ1-3, is SAVISQKPSRDICQRGTSLTIQCQVDSQVTMMFWYRQQPGQSLTLIATANQGSEATYESGFVIDKFPISRPNLTFSTLTVSNMSPEDSSIYLCSVRDRETIYFGEGSWLTVV.

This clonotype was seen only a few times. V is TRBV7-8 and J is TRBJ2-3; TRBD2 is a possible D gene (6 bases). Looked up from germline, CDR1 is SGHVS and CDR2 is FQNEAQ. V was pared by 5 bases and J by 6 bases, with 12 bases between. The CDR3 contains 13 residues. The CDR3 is CASSTGLVDTQYF. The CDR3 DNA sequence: TGTGCCAGCAGCACGGGACTGGTGGATACGCAGTATTTT.

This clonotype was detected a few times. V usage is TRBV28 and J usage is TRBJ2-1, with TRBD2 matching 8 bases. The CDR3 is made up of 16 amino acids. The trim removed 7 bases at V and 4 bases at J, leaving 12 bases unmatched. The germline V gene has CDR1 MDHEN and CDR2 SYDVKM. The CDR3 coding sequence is TGTGCCAGCATCCCTAGCGGGCCGGGGCCTTACAATGAGCAGTTCTTC. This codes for CASIPSGPGPYNEQFF.

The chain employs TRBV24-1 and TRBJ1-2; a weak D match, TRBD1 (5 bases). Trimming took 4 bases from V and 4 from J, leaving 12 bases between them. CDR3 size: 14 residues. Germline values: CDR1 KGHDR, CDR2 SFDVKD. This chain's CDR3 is CATSDKRGSYGYTF. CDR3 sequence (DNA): TGTGCCACCAGTGACAAACGGGGCTCCTATGGCTACACCTTC.

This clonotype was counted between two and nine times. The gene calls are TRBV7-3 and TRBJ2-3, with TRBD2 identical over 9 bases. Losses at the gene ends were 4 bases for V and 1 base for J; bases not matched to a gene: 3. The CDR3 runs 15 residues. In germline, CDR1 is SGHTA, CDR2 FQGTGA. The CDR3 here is CASSSTSGRTDTQYF. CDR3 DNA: TGTGCCAGCAGCTCGACTAGCGGACGCACAGATACGCAGTATTTT.